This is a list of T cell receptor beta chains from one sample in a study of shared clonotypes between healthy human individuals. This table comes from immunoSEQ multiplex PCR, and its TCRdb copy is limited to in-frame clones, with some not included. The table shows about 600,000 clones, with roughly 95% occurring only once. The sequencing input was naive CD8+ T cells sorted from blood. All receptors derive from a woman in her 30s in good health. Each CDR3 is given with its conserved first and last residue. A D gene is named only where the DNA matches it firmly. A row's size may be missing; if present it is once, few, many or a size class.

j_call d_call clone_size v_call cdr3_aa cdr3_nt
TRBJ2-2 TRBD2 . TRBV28 CASSLVSGMVTGELFF TGTGCCAGCAGTTTGGTTAGCGGGATGGTCACCGGGGAGCTGTTTTTT
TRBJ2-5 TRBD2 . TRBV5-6 CASSLIRAAGGTQYF TGTGCCAGCAGCTTGATCCGGGCAGCGGGGGGGACCCAGTACTTC
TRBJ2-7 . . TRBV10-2 CASSVGSYEQYF TGCGCCAGCAGTGTGGGCAGCTACGAGCAGTACTTC
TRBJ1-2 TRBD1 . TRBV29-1 CSSSGTDYGYTF TGCAGCTCATCCGGGACAGACTATGGCTACACCTTC
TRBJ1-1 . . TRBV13 CASSFSGRALDTEAFF TGTGCCAGCAGCTTCTCGGGAAGGGCGTTAGACACTGAAGCTTTCTTT
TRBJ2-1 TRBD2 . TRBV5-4 CASSYGTSGRNEQFF TGTGCCAGCAGTTATGGGACTAGCGGGAGAAATGAGCAGTTCTTC
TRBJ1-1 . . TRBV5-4 CASSSINTEAFF TGTGCCAGCAGCTCGATAAACACTGAAGCTTTCTTT
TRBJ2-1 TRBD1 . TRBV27 CASSQGAEVAPAKQFF TGTGCCAGCAGCCAGGGGGCGGAAGTCGCCCCAGCCAAGCAGTTCTTC
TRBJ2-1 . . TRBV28 CASSPYREQFF TGTGCCAGCAGTCCCTACCGGGAGCAGTTCTTC
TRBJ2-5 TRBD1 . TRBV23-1 CASSHGSKQGARETQYF TGCGCCAGCAGTCACGGCTCCAAACAGGGGGCTCGGGAGACCCAGTACTTC
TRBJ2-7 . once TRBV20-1 CSARDLNEQYF TGCAGTGCTAGAGACCTAAACGAGCAGTACTTC
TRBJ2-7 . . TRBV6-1 CASSVTYEQYF TGTGCCAGCAGTGTAACCTACGAGCAGTACTTC
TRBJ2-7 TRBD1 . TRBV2 CASSEAGDRGTYEQYF TGTGCCAGCAGTGAAGCGGGGGACAGGGGAACCTACGAGCAGTACTTC
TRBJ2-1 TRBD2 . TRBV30 CAWTLAGGYNEQFF TGTGCCTGGACTCTAGCGGGAGGGTACAATGAGCAGTTCTTC
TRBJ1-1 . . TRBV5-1 CASSLGAGTNTEAFF TGCGCCAGCAGTTTGGGGGCAGGGACGAACACTGAAGCTTTCTTT
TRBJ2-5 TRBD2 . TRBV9 CASSVGSASGPQETQYF TGTGCCAGCAGCGTAGGATCGGCTAGCGGGCCTCAAGAGACCCAGTACTTC
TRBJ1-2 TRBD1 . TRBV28 CASSFRQGGIGYGYTF TGTGCCAGCAGTTTCAGACAGGGGGGTATTGGGTATGGCTACACCTTC
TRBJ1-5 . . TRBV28 CASSLLVGPLDQPQHF TGTGCCAGCAGTTTATTAGTAGGGCCCTTGGACCAGCCCCAGCATTTT
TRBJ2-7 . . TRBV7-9 CASSLPGASSYEQYF TGTGCCAGCAGCCTCCCAGGGGCCAGCTCCTACGAGCAGTACTTC
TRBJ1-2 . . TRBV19 CASSSSLNYGYTF TGTGCCAGTAGTTCAAGTCTTAACTATGGCTACACCTTC
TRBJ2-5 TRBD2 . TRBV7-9 CASSLGLAGGPETQYF TGTGCCAGCAGCTTAGGGCTAGCGGGAGGGCCAGAGACCCAGTACTTC
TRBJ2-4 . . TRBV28 CASPAGPKNIQYF TGTGCCAGTCCGGCAGGGCCCAAAAACATTCAGTACTTC
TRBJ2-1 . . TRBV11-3 CASSATGRINEQFF TGTGCCAGCAGCGCCACGGGACGGATCAATGAGCAGTTCTTC
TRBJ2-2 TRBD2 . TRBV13 CASTDSGREDTGELFF TGTGCCAGCACCGATAGCGGGAGGGAGGACACCGGGGAGCTGTTTTTT
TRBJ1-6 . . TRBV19 CASKGPMGLNSPLHF TGTGCCAGTAAAGGGCCTATGGGCTTAAATTCACCCCTCCACTTT
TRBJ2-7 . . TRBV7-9 CASSLASAGQYF TGTGCCAGCAGCTTAGCCAGCGCGGGGCAGTACTTC
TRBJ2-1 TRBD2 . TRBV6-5 CASSQGTSGRTEQFF TGTGCCAGCAGTCAGGGGACTAGCGGGAGGACTGAGCAGTTCTTC
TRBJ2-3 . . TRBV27 CASSYNTPDTQYF TGTGCCAGCAGTTACAACACACCAGATACGCAGTATTTT
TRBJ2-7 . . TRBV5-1 CASSLVGAVIYEQYF TGCGCCAGCAGCTTGGTGGGGGCGGTAATCTACGAGCAGTACTTC
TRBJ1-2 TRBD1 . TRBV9 CASSAVKFEMEQGVSYGYTF TGTGCCAGCAGCGCCGTCAAATTCGAGATGGAGCAGGGGGTTTCCTATGGCTACACCTTC
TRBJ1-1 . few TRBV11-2 CASSSVGGTEAFF TGTGCCAGCAGCTCGGTTGGTGGCACTGAAGCTTTCTTT
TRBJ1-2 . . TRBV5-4 CASSFTGGHGYTF TGTGCCAGCAGCTTTACGGGGGGGCATGGCTACACCTTC
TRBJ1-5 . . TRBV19 CASSIPGSGNQPQHF TGTGCCAGTAGTATACCAGGGTCGGGCAATCAGCCCCAGCATTTT
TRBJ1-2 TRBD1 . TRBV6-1 CASSATGVGYTF TGTGCCAGCAGTGCGACAGGGGTAGGCTACACCTTC
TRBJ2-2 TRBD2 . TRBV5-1 CASSPRDYNGELFF TGCGCCAGCAGCCCCAGGGACTACAACGGGGAGCTGTTTTTT
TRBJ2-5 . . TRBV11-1 CASSLAGEQETQYF TGTGCCAGCAGCTTAGCTGGGGAACAAGAGACCCAGTACTTC
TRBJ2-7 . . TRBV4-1 CASSQDRFFYEQYF TGCGCCAGCAGCCAAGATCGCTTCTTTTACGAGCAGTACTTC
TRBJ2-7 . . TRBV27 CASRAPNFYEQYF TGTGCCTCCCGAGCCCCAAACTTCTACGAGCAGTACTTC
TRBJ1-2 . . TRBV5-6 CASSPSAGLGGDGYTF TGTGCCAGCAGCCCTAGCGCGGGATTGGGCGGCGATGGCTACACCTTC
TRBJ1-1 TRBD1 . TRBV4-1 CASSSTGYTEAFF TGCGCCAGCAGCTCGACAGGGTATACTGAAGCTTTCTTT
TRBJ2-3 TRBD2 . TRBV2 CASSVRAGGTDTQYF TGTGCCAGCAGTGTCCGAGCGGGAGGCACAGATACGCAGTATTTT
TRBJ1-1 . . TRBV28 CASSFLMRGNTEAFF TGTGCCAGCAGTTTTTTGATGAGGGGGAACACTGAAGCTTTCTTT
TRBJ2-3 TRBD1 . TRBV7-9 CASRHGQGGSDTQYF TGTGCCAGCAGACATGGACAGGGAGGTTCAGATACGCAGTATTTT
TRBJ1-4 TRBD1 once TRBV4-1 CASSQVQGATNEKLFF TGCGCCAGCAGCCAAGTGCAGGGGGCGACTAATGAAAAACTGTTTTTT
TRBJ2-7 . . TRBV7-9 CASSSGLAPYEQYF TGTGCCAGCAGCTCGGGACTCGCGCCCTACGAGCAGTACTTC
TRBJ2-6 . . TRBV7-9 CATQGGEQLSSGANVLTF TGTGCCACCCAGGGGGGGGAACAGTTAAGCTCTGGGGCCAACGTCCTGACTTTC
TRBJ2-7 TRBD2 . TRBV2 CASRPGGFLVSQYF TGTGCCAGCAGACCGGGGGGTTTCTTGGTCTCGCAGTACTTC
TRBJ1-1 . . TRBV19 CASSIVKDTEAFF TGTGCCAGTAGTATCGTAAAGGACACTGAAGCTTTCTTT
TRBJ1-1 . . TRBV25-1 CASSDSFNTEAFF TGTGCCAGCAGTGACAGTTTTAACACTGAAGCTTTCTTT
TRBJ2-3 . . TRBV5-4 CASSWDSFLSTDTQYF TGTGCCAGCAGCTGGGACTCGTTTTTGAGCACAGATACGCAGTATTTT
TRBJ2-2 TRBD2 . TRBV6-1 CASGASGRTGELFF TGTGCCAGCGGGGCTAGCGGGAGAACCGGGGAGCTGTTTTTT
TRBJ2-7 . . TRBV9 CASSVDGSGPSYEQYF TGTGCCAGCAGCGTAGATGGTAGCGGCCCCTCCTACGAGCAGTACTTC
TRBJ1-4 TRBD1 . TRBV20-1 CSAGTDEKLFF TGCAGTGCTGGGACAGATGAAAAACTGTTTTTT
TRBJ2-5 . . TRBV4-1 CASSLASELKETQYF TGCGCCAGCAGCCTTGCTAGCGAGCTAAAAGAGACCCAGTACTTC
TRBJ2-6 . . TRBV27 CASRPVSGANVLTF TGTGCCAGTCGTCCCGTCTCTGGGGCCAACGTCCTGACTTTC
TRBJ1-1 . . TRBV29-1 CSVALNTEAFF TGCAGCGTGGCCCTGAACACTGAAGCTTTCTTT
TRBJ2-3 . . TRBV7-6 CASSIFGGSGTDTQYF TGTGCCAGCAGCATATTCGGAGGGAGCGGCACAGATACGCAGTATTTT
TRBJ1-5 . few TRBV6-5 CASSYSTGYQPQHF TGTGCCAGCAGTTACTCGACAGGCTATCAGCCCCAGCATTTT
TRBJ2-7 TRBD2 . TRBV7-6 CASSNGLAEYEQYF TGTGCCAGCAGCAACGGACTAGCGGAGTACGAGCAGTACTTC
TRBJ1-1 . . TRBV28 CASRDLTEAFF TGTGCCAGCAGGGATCTTACTGAAGCTTTCTTT